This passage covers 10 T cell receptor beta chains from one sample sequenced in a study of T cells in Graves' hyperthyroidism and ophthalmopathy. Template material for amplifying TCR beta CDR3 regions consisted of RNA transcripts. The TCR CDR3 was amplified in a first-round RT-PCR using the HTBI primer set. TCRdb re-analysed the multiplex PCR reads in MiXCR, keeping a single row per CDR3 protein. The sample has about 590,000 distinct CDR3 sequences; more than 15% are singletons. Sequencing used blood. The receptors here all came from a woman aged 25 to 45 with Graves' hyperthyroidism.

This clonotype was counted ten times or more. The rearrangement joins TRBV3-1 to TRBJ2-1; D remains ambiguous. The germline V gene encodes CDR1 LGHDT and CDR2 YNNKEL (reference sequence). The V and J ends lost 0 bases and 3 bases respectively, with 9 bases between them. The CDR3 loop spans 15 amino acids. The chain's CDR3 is CASSQDAASYNEQFF. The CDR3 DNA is TGTGCCAGCAGCCAAGATGCGGCAAGCTACAATGAGCAGTTCTTC.

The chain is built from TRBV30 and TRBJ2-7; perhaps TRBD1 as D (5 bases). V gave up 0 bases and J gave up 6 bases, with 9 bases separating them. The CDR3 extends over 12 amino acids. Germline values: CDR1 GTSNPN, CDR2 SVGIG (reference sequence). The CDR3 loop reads CAWSVAGFEQYF. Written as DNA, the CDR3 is TGTGCCTGGAGTGTAGCAGGGTTCGAGCAGTACTTC. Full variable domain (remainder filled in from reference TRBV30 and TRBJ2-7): SQTIHQWPATLVQPVGSPLSLECTVEGTSNPNLYWYRQAAGRGLQLLFYSVGIGQISSEVPQNLSASRPQDRQFILSSKKLLLSDSGFYLCAWSVAGFEQYFGPGTRLTVT.

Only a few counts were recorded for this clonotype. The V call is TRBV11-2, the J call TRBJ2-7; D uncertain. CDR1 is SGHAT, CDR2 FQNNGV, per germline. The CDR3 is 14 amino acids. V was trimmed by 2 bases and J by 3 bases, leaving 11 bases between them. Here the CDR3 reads CASSLQDEYYEQYF. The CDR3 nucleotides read TGTGCCAGCAGCTTACAAGACGAATACTACGAGCAGTACTTC.

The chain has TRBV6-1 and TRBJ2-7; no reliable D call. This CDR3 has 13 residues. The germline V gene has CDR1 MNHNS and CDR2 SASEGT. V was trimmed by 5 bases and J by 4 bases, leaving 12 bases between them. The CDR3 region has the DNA TGTGCCAGCAGTCCCAGACTGCTATACGAGCAGTACTTC. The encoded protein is CASSPRLLYEQYF.

Here the CDR3 DNA reads TGTGCCAGCAGCCCCACACCTACTAGCGGGGCCCCGGATGCGCAGTATTTT. Amino acids: CASSPTPTSGAPDAQYF. This chain joins TRBV27 and TRBJ2-3; 10 bases agree with TRBD2. V trimming: 6 bases; J trimming: 10 bases; junction bases outside the gene matches: 19. The CDR3 is 17 amino acids. The germline V gene has CDR1 MNHEY and CDR2 SMNVEV (reference sequence).

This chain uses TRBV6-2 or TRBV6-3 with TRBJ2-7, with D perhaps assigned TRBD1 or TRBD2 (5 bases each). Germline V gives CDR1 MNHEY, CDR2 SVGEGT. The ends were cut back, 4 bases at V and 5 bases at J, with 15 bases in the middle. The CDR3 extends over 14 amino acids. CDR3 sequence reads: CASSSEQGPNEQYF. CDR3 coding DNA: TGTGCCAGCAGTTCTGAGCAGGGACCTAACGAGCAGTACTTC.

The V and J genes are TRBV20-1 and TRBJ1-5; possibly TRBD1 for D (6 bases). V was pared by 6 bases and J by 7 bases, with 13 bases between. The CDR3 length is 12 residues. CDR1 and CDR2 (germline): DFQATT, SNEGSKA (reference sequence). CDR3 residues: CSAYRAGQPQHF. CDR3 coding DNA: TGCAGTGCGTACAGGGCGGGACAGCCCCAGCATTTT.

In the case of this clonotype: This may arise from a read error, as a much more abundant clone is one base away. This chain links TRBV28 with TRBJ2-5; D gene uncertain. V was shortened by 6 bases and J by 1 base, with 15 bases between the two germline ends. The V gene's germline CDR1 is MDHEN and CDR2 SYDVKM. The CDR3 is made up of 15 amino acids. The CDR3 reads CASRPLLSVQETQYF. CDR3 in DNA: TGTGCCAGCAGGCCCCTCCTGTCAGTCCAAGAGACCCAGTACTTC.

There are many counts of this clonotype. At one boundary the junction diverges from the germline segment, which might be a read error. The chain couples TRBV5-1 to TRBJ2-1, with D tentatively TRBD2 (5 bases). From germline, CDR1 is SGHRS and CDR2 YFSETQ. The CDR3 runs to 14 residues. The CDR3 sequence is CASSLAGGHNEQFF. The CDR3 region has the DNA TGTGCCAGCAGCTTAGCTGGAGGTCACAATGAGCAGTTCTTC.

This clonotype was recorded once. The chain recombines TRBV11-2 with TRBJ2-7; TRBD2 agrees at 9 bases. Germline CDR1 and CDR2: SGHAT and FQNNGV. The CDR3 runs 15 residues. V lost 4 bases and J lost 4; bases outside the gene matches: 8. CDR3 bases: TGTGCCAGCAGCTGGACGACTAGCGGCCTATACGAGCAGTACTTC. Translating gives CASSWTTSGLYEQYF. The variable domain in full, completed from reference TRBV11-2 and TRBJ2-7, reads EAGVAQSPRYKIIEKRQSVAFWCNPISGHATLYWYQQILGQGPKLLIQFQNNGVVDDSQLPKDRFSAERLKGVDSTLKIQPAKLEDSAVYLCASSWTTSGLYEQYFGPGTRLTVT.